This is a list of T cell receptor beta chains from one sample in a study of blood T cells in healthy people across ages. One entry per CDR3 protein, called by TCRdb with MiXCR from the 5' RACE reads. The sample records hundreds of thousands of distinct CDR3 sequences, around two fifths being singletons. Sequenced input: blood. The receptors were sampled from a man aged 55-75 years in good health. Each CDR3 is given with its conserved first and last residue. A D gene is named only where the DNA matches it firmly. Some rows have no size entry. The others give once, few or many, or a class for an expanded clone.

clone size	V gene	J gene	D gene	CDR3 protein	CDR3 DNA
NA	TRBV9	TRBJ2-5	NA	CASSVTGVGEQYF	TGTGCCAGCAGTGTCACGGGGGTCGGTGAGCAGTACTTC
few	TRBV7-2	TRBJ2-7	TRBD1	CASSLRTGDSSYEQYF	TGTGCCAGCAGCTTACGAACAGGGGATAGTTCCTACGAGCAGTACTTC
few	TRBV15	TRBJ2-3	NA	CATSRGTASTDTQYF	TGTGCCACCAGCAGAGGGACAGCTAGCACAGATACGCAGTATTTT
NA	TRBV18	TRBJ2-3	NA	CASRPTASTDTQYF	TGTGCCAGCCGGCCGACAGCTAGCACAGATACGCAGTATTTT
NA	TRBV20-1	TRBJ2-5	NA	CSAYHRSATEQYF	TGCAGTGCCTACCACAGATCTGCCACGGAGCAGTACTTC
NA	TRBV7-2	TRBJ2-7	NA	CASSSPQGPYEQYF	TGTGCCAGCAGCTCACCTCAGGGGCCCTACGAGCAGTACTTC
once	TRBV5-1	TRBJ1-6	TRBD1	CASGQGGSSYNSPLHF	TGCGCCAGCGGACAGGGGGGAAGCTCCTATAATTCACCCCTCCACTTT
few	TRBV25-1	TRBJ1-4	TRBD1	CASSVRQGSEKLFF	TGTGCCAGCAGTGTTCGACAGGGTAGTGAAAAACTGTTTTTT
few	TRBV24-1	TRBJ2-3	TRBD2	CATSGLEKTDTQYF	TGTGCCACCAGCGGACTAGAGAAAACAGATACGCAGTATTTT
few	TRBV6-6	TRBJ2-1	TRBD2	CASSQSGGNEQFF	TGTGCCAGCAGTCAATCCGGGGGGAATGAGCAGTTCTTC
NA	TRBV30	TRBJ2-1	NA	CAGGAAWEQFF	TGTGCCGGGGGCGCGGCATGGGAGCAGTTCTTC
few	TRBV20-1	TRBJ2-2	TRBD1	CSALDRSTGELFF	TGCAGTGCCCTGGACAGGTCAACCGGGGAGCTGTTTTTT
few	TRBV29-1	TRBJ1-5	TRBD1	CSVGNRGPNQPQHF	TGCAGCGTTGGAAACAGGGGGCCCAATCAGCCCCAGCATTTT
NA	TRBV14	TRBJ1-1	NA	CTSSQDQVKGNTEAFF	TGTACCAGCAGCCAAGATCAGGTGAAGGGGAACACTGAAGCTTTCTTT
NA	TRBV6-5	TRBJ2-2	NA	CASMRGDTGELFF	TGTGCCAGCATGCGGGGAGACACCGGGGAGCTGTTTTTT
NA	TRBV29-1	TRBJ1-1	TRBD1	CSLRTGGTEAFF	TGCAGCCTAAGGACAGGAGGCACTGAAGCTTTCTTT
few	TRBV7-9	TRBJ2-1	TRBD2	CASSEGLAGGTYNEQFF	TGTGCCAGCAGCGAGGGACTAGCGGGGGGAACCTACAATGAGCAGTTCTTC
NA	TRBV12-3/TRBV12-4	TRBJ2-5	TRBD1	CASSLYEQGTETQYF	TGTGCCAGCAGTTTATACGAACAGGGGACGGAGACCCAGTACTTC
NA	TRBV4-2	TRBJ2-3	TRBD1	CASSQDGTVFADTQYF	TGTGCCAGCAGCCAAGATGGGACAGTTTTTGCAGATACGCAGTATTTT
few	TRBV7-9	TRBJ2-1	NA	CASSATEPYNEQFF	TGTGCCAGCAGCGCGACAGAGCCCTACAATGAGCAGTTCTTC
NA	TRBV7-3	TRBJ1-2	NA	CASSLTSSGIGYTF	TGTGCCAGCAGCTTAACGTCGTCGGGTATCGGCTACACCTTC
NA	TRBV30	TRBJ2-1	NA	CAGRPFHEQFF	TGTGCCGGGAGACCCTTCCATGAGCAGTTCTTC
once	TRBV2	TRBJ2-4	NA	CATLPMSAKNIQYF	TGTGCCACCTTGCCTATGAGTGCCAAAAACATTCAGTACTTC
NA	TRBV6-2/TRBV6-3	TRBJ2-7	NA	CASIPGVGRGSYEQYF	TGTGCCAGCATCCCCGGCGTGGGGCGGGGTTCCTACGAGCAGTACTTC
NA	TRBV29-1	TRBJ2-7	NA	CSGVELYEQYF	TGCAGCGGTGTTGAACTCTACGAGCAGTACTTC
NA	TRBV7-2	TRBJ1-1	NA	CASSQGQANTEAFF	TGTGCCAGCAGCCAGGGACAAGCGAACACTGAAGCTTTCTTT
NA	TRBV2	TRBJ1-2	NA	CASSDAGKVANYGYTF	TGTGCCAGCAGTGATGCAGGGAAAGTTGCTAACTATGGCTACACCTTC